These T cell receptor beta chains were read from a single sample in a study of blood T cell repertoires in COVID-19. TCRdb's table, derived via immunoSEQ multiplex PCR, lists solely in-frame clones and lacks some. The sample includes fewer than 250,000 clones, 80% to 85% of them seen just once. The source material was peripheral blood. These receptor sequences come from a human donor in a cohort sampled during active COVID-19. CDR3s include the opening cysteine and the closing phenylalanine or tryptophan. A D gene is named only where the DNA matches it firmly. For some rows the clone size is stated as once, few or many, or as a class when expanded; others skip it.

CDR3aa: CASSSRTSGGNGELFF; CDR3nt: TGTGCCAGCAGTTCAAGGACTAGCGGGGGGAACGGGGAGCTGTTTTTT; d_gene: TRBD2; j_gene: TRBJ2-2; v_gene: TRBV6-5; abundance: -
CDR3aa: CASSLRPNSPLHF; CDR3nt: TGTGCCAGCAGTTTACGTCCCAATTCACCCCTCCACTTT; d_gene: -; j_gene: TRBJ1-6; v_gene: TRBV27; abundance: -
CDR3aa: CASSERRGGLYNEQFF; CDR3nt: TGTGCCAGCAGTGAACGCCGGGGGGGGCTCTACAATGAGCAGTTCTTC; d_gene: TRBD2; j_gene: TRBJ2-1; v_gene: TRBV2; abundance: once
CDR3aa: CASGAENTEAFF; CDR3nt: TGTGCCAGCGGGGCAGAGAACACTGAAGCTTTCTTT; d_gene: -; j_gene: TRBJ1-1; v_gene: TRBV2; abundance: -
CDR3aa: CASRAGPGGGYTF; CDR3nt: TGTGCCAGCAGAGCGGGACCGGGCGGAGGCTACACCTTC; d_gene: -; j_gene: TRBJ1-2; v_gene: TRBV2; abundance: -
CDR3aa: CASSLALGEETQYF; CDR3nt: TGCGCCAGCAGCTTGGCCCTCGGGGAGGAGACCCAGTACTTC; d_gene: -; j_gene: TRBJ2-5; v_gene: TRBV5-1; abundance: -
CDR3aa: CASSRGPLNYGYTF; CDR3nt: TGTGCCAGCAGTCGGGGTCCCCTAAACTATGGCTACACCTTC; d_gene: -; j_gene: TRBJ1-2; v_gene: TRBV28; abundance: -
CDR3aa: CASSHGDRYNEQFF; CDR3nt: TGTGCCAGCAGCCACGGGGATAGATACAATGAGCAGTTCTTC; d_gene: -; j_gene: TRBJ2-1; v_gene: TRBV3-1/TRBV3-2; abundance: -
CDR3aa: CAWIAGGPRPGELFF; CDR3nt: TGTGCCTGGATAGCGGGAGGGCCCCGTCCCGGGGAGCTGTTTTTT; d_gene: TRBD2; j_gene: TRBJ2-2; v_gene: TRBV30; abundance: few
CDR3aa: CASRVRQVNTEAFF; CDR3nt: TGTGCCAGCAGGGTCCGACAAGTGAACACTGAAGCTTTCTTT; d_gene: -; j_gene: TRBJ1-1; v_gene: TRBV6-6; abundance: -
CDR3aa: CASGGVGLRNEAFF; CDR3nt: TGTGCCAGCGGGGGCGTAGGGCTCAGAAATGAAGCTTTCTTT; d_gene: -; j_gene: TRBJ1-1; v_gene: TRBV2; abundance: -
CDR3aa: CASSQGRLAGVLDEQFF; CDR3nt: TGTGCCAGCAGCCAAGGGAGACTAGCGGGAGTTTTGGATGAGCAGTTCTTC; d_gene: TRBD2; j_gene: TRBJ2-1; v_gene: TRBV3-1/TRBV3-2; abundance: -
CDR3aa: CASSNPGQCPYEQYF; CDR3nt: TGTGCCAGCAGCAATCCGGGACAGTGTCCCTACGAGCAGTACTTC; d_gene: -; j_gene: TRBJ2-7; v_gene: TRBV21-1; abundance: -
CDR3aa: CASSTQSGTLGYGYTF; CDR3nt: TGTGCCAGCAGCACTCAATCCGGGACACTAGGCTATGGCTACACCTTC; d_gene: -; j_gene: TRBJ1-2; v_gene: TRBV21-1; abundance: -
CDR3aa: CASSFRGPGELFF; CDR3nt: TGTGCCAGCAGTTTCAGGGGGCCCGGGGAGCTGTTTTTT; d_gene: TRBD1; j_gene: TRBJ2-2; v_gene: TRBV27; abundance: few
CDR3aa: CVRSSARGETEAFF; CDR3nt: TGTGTCAGAAGCTCAGCCAGGGGGGAAACTGAAGCTTTCTTT; d_gene: -; j_gene: TRBJ1-1; v_gene: TRBV7-5; abundance: once
CDR3aa: CASSPWTRLQETQYF; CDR3nt: TGTGCCAGCAGCCCCTGGACTAGATTACAAGAGACCCAGTACTTC; d_gene: TRBD2; j_gene: TRBJ2-5; v_gene: TRBV7-2; abundance: -
CDR3aa: CASRSGRRQETQYF; CDR3nt: TGCGCCAGCAGGAGCGGGAGGCGTCAAGAGACCCAGTACTTC; d_gene: TRBD2; j_gene: TRBJ2-5; v_gene: TRBV5-1; abundance: -
CDR3aa: CASSWGHRNTEAFF; CDR3nt: TGCGCCAGCAGCTGGGGACACAGGAACACTGAAGCTTTCTTT; d_gene: -; j_gene: TRBJ1-1; v_gene: TRBV5-1; abundance: -
CDR3aa: CAWSATYEQYF; CDR3nt: TGTGCCTGGAGTGCCACCTACGAGCAGTACTTC; d_gene: -; j_gene: TRBJ2-7; v_gene: TRBV30; abundance: -
CDR3aa: CASRKISGMNTEAFF; CDR3nt: TGCGCCAGCAGGAAAATTTCAGGCATGAACACTGAAGCTTTCTTT; d_gene: -; j_gene: TRBJ1-1; v_gene: TRBV5-1; abundance: -
CDR3aa: CASRTTGGEQFF; CDR3nt: TGCGCCAGCAGAACTACGGGGGGCGAGCAGTTCTTC; d_gene: -; j_gene: TRBJ2-1; v_gene: TRBV10-1; abundance: -
CDR3aa: CASSLSRGANYGYTF; CDR3nt: TGTGCCAGCAGTTTATCCAGGGGCGCCAACTATGGCTACACCTTC; d_gene: -; j_gene: TRBJ1-2; v_gene: TRBV28; abundance: -
CDR3aa: CSASDAGGSSGANVLTF; CDR3nt: TGCAGTGCTAGTGACGCGGGGGGCTCCTCTGGGGCCAACGTCCTGACTTTC; d_gene: TRBD2; j_gene: TRBJ2-6; v_gene: TRBV20-1; abundance: -
CDR3aa: CASSVAPENTGELFF; CDR3nt: TGTGCCAGCAGCGTAGCTCCAGAGAACACCGGGGAGCTGTTTTTT; d_gene: -; j_gene: TRBJ2-2; v_gene: TRBV9; abundance: -
CDR3aa: CASSIDRGQETQYF; CDR3nt: TGTGCCAGTAGTATAGATCGGGGCCAAGAGACCCAGTACTTC; d_gene: -; j_gene: TRBJ2-5; v_gene: TRBV19; abundance: -
CDR3aa: CASSDASSRGTRNTIYF; CDR3nt: TGTGCCAGCAGTGATGCCTCCAGTAGGGGGACAAGAAACACCATATATTTT; d_gene: -; j_gene: TRBJ1-3; v_gene: TRBV6-1; abundance: -
CDR3aa: CASSEQRAPYNSPLHF; CDR3nt: TGTGCCAGCAGTGAACAGAGGGCCCCCTATAATTCACCCCTCCACTTT; d_gene: -; j_gene: TRBJ1-6; v_gene: TRBV2; abundance: -
CDR3aa: CAWSGTRTGEPARSNEKLFF; CDR3nt: TGTGCCTGGAGTGGAACCAGGACAGGGGAGCCCGCTAGGTCTAATGAAAAACTGTTTTTT; d_gene: TRBD1; j_gene: TRBJ1-4; v_gene: TRBV30; abundance: once
CDR3aa: CASSTVTGNGNTIYF; CDR3nt: TGTGCCAGTAGTACCGTGACAGGGAACGGAAACACCATATATTTT; d_gene: TRBD1; j_gene: TRBJ1-3; v_gene: TRBV19; abundance: few
CDR3aa: CSAAQGADTEAFF; CDR3nt: TGCAGCGCAGCTCAGGGGGCCGACACTGAAGCTTTCTTT; d_gene: TRBD1; j_gene: TRBJ1-1; v_gene: TRBV29-1; abundance: few
CDR3aa: CASSSPQVARETQYF; CDR3nt: TGTGCCAGCAGCTCCCCCCAGGTCGCTCGGGAGACCCAGTACTTC; d_gene: -; j_gene: TRBJ2-5; v_gene: TRBV7-9; abundance: -
CDR3aa: CAWSVQGGDTQYF; CDR3nt: TGTGCCTGGAGTGTTCAGGGTGGAGATACGCAGTATTTT; d_gene: -; j_gene: TRBJ2-3; v_gene: TRBV30; abundance: -
CDR3aa: CASSIASSRGTNSDTQYF; CDR3nt: TGTGCCAGTAGTATAGCTTCTTCCCGGGGGACTAACTCAGATACGCAGTATTTT; d_gene: TRBD2; j_gene: TRBJ2-3; v_gene: TRBV19; abundance: -
CDR3aa: CASRIRGGVNEQFF; CDR3nt: TGTGCCAGCAGAATTCGGGGAGGGGTGAATGAGCAGTTCTTC; d_gene: TRBD2; j_gene: TRBJ2-1; v_gene: TRBV28; abundance: -
CDR3aa: CASSLGQGLYTEAFF; CDR3nt: TGTGCCAGCAGCTTAGGACAGGGTCTGTATACTGAAGCTTTCTTT; d_gene: TRBD1; j_gene: TRBJ1-1; v_gene: TRBV7-9; abundance: few
CDR3aa: CASSLGLRYEQYF; CDR3nt: TGTGCCAGCAGCCTAGGACTAAGGTACGAGCAGTACTTC; d_gene: -; j_gene: TRBJ2-7; v_gene: TRBV3-1/TRBV3-2; abundance: -
CDR3aa: CASSPPGQGGQETQYF; CDR3nt: TGTGCCAGCTCACCGCCGGGACAGGGGGGGCAAGAGACCCAGTACTTC; d_gene: TRBD1; j_gene: TRBJ2-5; v_gene: TRBV18; abundance: -
CDR3aa: CASSQADRRVRAFF; CDR3nt: TGCGCCAGCAGCCAAGCCGACAGGCGCGTCAGGGCTTTCTTT; d_gene: -; j_gene: TRBJ1-1; v_gene: TRBV4-1; abundance: -
CDR3aa: CASSSTTTGTGYTF; CDR3nt: TGTGCCAGCAGCTCGACAACCACAGGGACTGGCTACACCTTC; d_gene: -; j_gene: TRBJ1-2; v_gene: TRBV7-8; abundance: -
CDR3aa: CASSLGDRGIPIYDYTF; CDR3nt: TGTGCCAGCAGCTTAGGGGACAGGGGCATCCCTATCTATGACTACACCTTC; d_gene: TRBD1; j_gene: TRBJ1-2; v_gene: TRBV7-2; abundance: -